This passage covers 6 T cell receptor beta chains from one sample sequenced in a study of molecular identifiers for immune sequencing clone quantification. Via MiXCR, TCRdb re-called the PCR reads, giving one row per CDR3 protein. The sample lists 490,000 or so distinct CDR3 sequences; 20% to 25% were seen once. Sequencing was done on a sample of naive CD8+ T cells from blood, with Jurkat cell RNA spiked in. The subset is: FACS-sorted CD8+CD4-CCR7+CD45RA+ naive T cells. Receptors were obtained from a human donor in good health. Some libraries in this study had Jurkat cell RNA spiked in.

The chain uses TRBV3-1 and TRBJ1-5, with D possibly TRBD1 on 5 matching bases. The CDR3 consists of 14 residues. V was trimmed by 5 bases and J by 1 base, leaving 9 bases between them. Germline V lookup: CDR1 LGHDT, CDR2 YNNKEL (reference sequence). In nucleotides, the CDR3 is TGTGCCAGCAGCGTTCAGGGAAGCAATCAGCCCCAGCATTTT. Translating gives CASSVQGSNQPQHF.

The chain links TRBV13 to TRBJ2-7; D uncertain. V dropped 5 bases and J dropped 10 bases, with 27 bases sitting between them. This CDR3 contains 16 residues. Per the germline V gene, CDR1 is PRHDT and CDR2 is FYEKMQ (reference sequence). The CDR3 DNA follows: TGTGCCAGCAGCCCCCGTGGGCACATGGAAACAAAGTTTCAGTACTTC. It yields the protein CASSPRGHMETKFQYF. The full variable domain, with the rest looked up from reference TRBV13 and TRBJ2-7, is AAGVIQSPRHLIKEKRETATLKCYPIPRHDTVYWYQQGPGQDPQFLISFYEKMQSDKGSIPDRFSAQQFSDYHSELNMSSLELGDSALYFCASSPRGHMETKFQYFGPGTRLTVT.

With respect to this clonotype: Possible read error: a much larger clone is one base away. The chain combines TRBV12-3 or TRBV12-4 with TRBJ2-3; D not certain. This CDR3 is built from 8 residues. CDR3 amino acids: CASSLGCF. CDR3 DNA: TGTGCCAGCAGTTTGGGGTGTTTT.

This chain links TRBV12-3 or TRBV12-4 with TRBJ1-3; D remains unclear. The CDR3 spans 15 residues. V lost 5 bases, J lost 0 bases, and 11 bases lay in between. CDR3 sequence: CASSTRPSSGNTIYF. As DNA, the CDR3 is TGTGCCAGCAGTACCAGACCGAGCTCTGGAAACACCATATATTTT.

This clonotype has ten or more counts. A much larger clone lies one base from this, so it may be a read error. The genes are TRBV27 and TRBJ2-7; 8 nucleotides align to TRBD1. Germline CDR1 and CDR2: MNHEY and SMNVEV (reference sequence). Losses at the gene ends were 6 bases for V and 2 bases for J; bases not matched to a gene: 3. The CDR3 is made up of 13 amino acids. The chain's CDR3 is CASRPGQAYEQYF. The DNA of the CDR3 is TGTGCCAGCAGACCGGGACAGGCCTACGAGCAGTACTTC.

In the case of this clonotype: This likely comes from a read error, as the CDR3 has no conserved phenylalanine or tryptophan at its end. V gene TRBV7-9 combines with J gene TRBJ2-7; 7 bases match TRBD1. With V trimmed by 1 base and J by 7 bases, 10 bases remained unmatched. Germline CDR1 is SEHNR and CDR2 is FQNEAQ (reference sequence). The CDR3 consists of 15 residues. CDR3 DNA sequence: TGTGCCAGCAGCTTAGTAAGGGACAGCCACGGGGAGCAGTACCTC. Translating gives CASSLVRDSHGEQYL.